The 26 T cell receptor beta chains below were found in one sample sequenced in a study of human thymus T cells. The method was immunoSEQ multiplex PCR; TCRdb's version includes in-frame clones alone and lacks a portion of them. The sample has roughly 130,000 clones; around 96% are singletons. Thymic tissue was derived from resections collected during corrective heart surgery. The sequenced sample was thymus tissue. The receptors were gathered from a boy under two years old with a congenital heart defect but otherwise immunologically healthy.

The CDR3 region has the DNA TGTGCCAGCAGTCCGAATAGCTATGGCTACACCTTC. Translated, it gives CASSPNSYGYTF. V and J are TRBV6-5 and TRBJ1-2; D not certain. Germline V CDR1 and CDR2: MNHEY, SVGAGI. The germline V and J ends were trimmed by 5 bases and 4 bases, with 8 bases remaining between them. This CDR3 has 12 amino acids.

The J gene is TRBJ2-2, the V gene TRBV23-1; 7 nucleotides match TRBD1. TRBV23-1 qualifies as an ORF whose function is uncertain. V shed 2 bases and J 7 bases; nucleotides not matched to a gene: 7. The CDR3 has 15 amino acids. The CDR3 nucleotides are TGCGCCAGCAGTCAACTGGGACAGAAAAACGGGGAGCTGTTTTTT. Translation gives CASSQLGQKNGELFF.

Written as DNA, the CDR3 is TGCGCCAGCTCCCATCGGTGGACGGGGGGGCCCGATACGCAGTATTTT. Translated, it gives CASSHRWTGGPDTQYF. The chain recombines TRBV10-1 with TRBJ2-3, with 8 bases aligning to TRBD2. Germline V CDR1 and CDR2: WNHNN, SYGVQD (reference sequence). V lost 8 bases to trimming and J lost 6 bases; unmatched junction nucleotides: 16. The CDR3 consists of 16 residues.

This sequence joins TRBV11-3 and TRBJ2-1; D not certain. This CDR3 has 15 residues. The V end lost 4 bases, the J end lost 2 bases, and 12 bases lay between the germline ends. CDR1 and CDR2 from the germline V gene are SGHNT and YENEEA. The CDR3 loop reads CASSSSSKAYNEQFF. The CDR3 nucleotides are TGTGCCAGCAGCTCCTCCAGTAAGGCCTACAATGAGCAGTTCTTC.

The chain joins TRBV4-1 to TRBJ1-4, with 7 bases that match TRBD1. The CDR3 sequence is 18 residues long. Germline lookup yields CDR1 MGHRA and CDR2 YSYEKL. V trimming: 0 bases; J trimming: 10 bases; junction bases outside the gene matches: 17. CDR3 sequence: CASSQDWDSFPSGGKLFF. The DNA for the CDR3 is TGCGCCAGCAGCCAAGATTGGGACAGTTTCCCCTCTGGCGGAAAACTGTTTTTT.

The chain couples TRBV7-9 to TRBJ2-7, with D tentatively TRBD2 (6 bases). The germline CDR1 and CDR2 sequences are SEHNR and FQNEAQ (reference sequence). The CDR3 is made up of 14 amino acids. V lost 4 bases and J lost 7, with 17 bases in between. The CDR3 region is CASSCGRDQKEQYF. The CDR3, as DNA: TGTGCCAGCAGCTGCGGGCGGGATCAAAAAGAGCAGTACTTC.

The chain uses TRBV6-5 and TRBJ2-3, with a weak D call TRBD1 (5 bases). CDR3 size: 13 residues. The V gene lost 6 bases and the J gene lost 3 bases, with 10 bases spanning the gap. In germline, CDR1 is MNHEY, CDR2 SVGAGI. The CDR3 protein is CASRVRGTDTQYF. The CDR3 DNA sequence: TGTGCCAGCAGGGTAAGGGGAACAGATACGCAGTATTTT.

The chain has TRBV7-2 and TRBJ2-7, with D possibly TRBD1 on 6 matching bases. In germline, CDR1 is SGHTA, CDR2 FQGNSA. This CDR3 comprises 15 residues. V was clipped by 1 base and J by 2 bases, with 12 bases between them. The CDR3 coding sequence is TGTGCCAGCAGCTTAGGGGTCAGGGGCGCCTACGAGCAGTACTTC. Protein product: CASSLGVRGAYEQYF.

The V and J genes are TRBV5-6 and TRBJ1-2, with TRBD1 as a possible D gene (5 bases). This CDR3 spans 14 amino acids. V dropped 9 bases and J dropped 4 bases, with 19 bases sitting between them. The germline V gene has CDR1 SGHDT and CDR2 YYEEEE. CDR3 in DNA: TGTGCCACCCACAGTTTCAGGGAGGCCTATGGCTACACCTTC. This codes for CATHSFREAYGYTF.

This rearrangement joins TRBV13 to TRBJ2-3; TRBD2 agrees at 10 bases. V lost 3 bases and J lost 4; bases outside the gene matches: 19. Germline V gives CDR1 PRHDT, CDR2 FYEKMQ (reference sequence). This CDR3 comprises 20 residues. In DNA, the CDR3 is TGTGCCAGCAGCTTCTTTGGCATGAACGCCGGGACTAGCGCGTCAGATACGCAGTATTTT. Protein product: CASSFFGMNAGTSASDTQYF. The full variable domain, its missing parts supplied by reference TRBV13 and TRBJ2-3, is AAGVIQSPRHLIKEKRETATLKCYPIPRHDTVYWYQQGPGQDPQFLISFYEKMQSDKGSIPDRFSAQQFSDYHSELNMSSLELGDSALYFCASSFFGMNAGTSASDTQYFGPGTRLTVL.

The rearrangement uses TRBV9 and TRBJ1-1; D ambiguous. V was shortened by 0 bases and J by 1 base, with 7 bases between the two germline ends. From germline, CDR1 is SGDLS and CDR2 YYNGEE. There are 14 residues in the CDR3. The CDR3, as DNA: TGTGCCAGCAGCGTAGCCACAAGGAACACTGAAGCTTTCTTT. This sequence encodes CASSVATRNTEAFF.

This chain links TRBV30 with TRBJ1-1; maybe TRBD1 (5 bases). Trimming took 1 base from V and 8 from J, leaving 20 bases between them. The CDR3 loop spans 15 amino acids. Germline V gene lookup returns CDR1 GTSNPN and CDR2 SVGIG (reference sequence). CDR3 in amino acids: CAWSALGKGPPEAFF. For the CDR3, the DNA is TGTGCCTGGAGTGCCCTAGGTAAGGGGCCACCCGAAGCTTTCTTT.

The chain couples TRBV30 to TRBJ1-1; 9 bases align to TRBD1. The trim removed 6 bases at V and 0 bases at J, leaving 11 bases unmatched. The CDR3 runs 16 residues. Germline assignment: CDR1 GTSNPN and CDR2 SVGIG (reference sequence). The CDR3 here is CACTGGQGKMNTEAFF. DNA for the CDR3: TGTGCCTGCACTGGGGGACAGGGTAAAATGAACACTGAAGCTTTCTTT.

This clone was seen more than once but under ten times. The J gene is TRBJ1-2, the V gene TRBV27; D gene ambiguous. CDR3 size: 13 residues. The V gene lost 3 bases and the J gene lost 0 bases, with 5 bases spanning the gap. CDR1 is MNHEY, CDR2 SMNVEV, per germline (reference sequence). The CDR3 reads CASSLGSNYGYTF. CDR3 sequence (DNA): TGTGCCAGCAGTTTGGGTTCTAACTATGGCTACACCTTC.

The genes are TRBV14 and TRBJ2-3, with no clear D. Deletions cut 2 bases from V and 3 bases from J, with 15 bases between. The CDR3 consists of 16 residues. CDR1 is SGHDN, CDR2 FVKESK, per germline. CDR3 sequence reads: CASSQSGLFYTDTQYF. Here the CDR3 DNA reads TGTGCCAGCAGCCAATCCGGCCTATTTTATACAGATACGCAGTATTTT.

With regard to this clone: A read error may produce the germline difference seen at one junction end. The chain links TRBV10-3 to TRBJ1-6, with 8 bases aligning to TRBD1. CDR3 size: 15 residues. Germline values: CDR1 ENHRY, CDR2 SYGVKD. CDR3 loop: CAINESTGVGSPLHF. The CDR3 DNA follows: TGTGCCATCAATGAGTCGACAGGGGTTGGTTCACCCCTCCACTTT.

The V and J genes are TRBV9 and TRBJ1-5, with TRBD1 identical over 7 bases. Trimming cost V 2 bases and J 0 bases; bases outside gene matches: 14. Germline V gives CDR1 SGDLS, CDR2 YYNGEE. This CDR3 contains 19 residues. CDR3 sequence (DNA): TGTGCCAGCAGCGTTCTCCCCGGTGGACAGGTTTATAGCAATCAGCCCCAGCATTTT. Its protein product is CASSVLPGGQVYSNQPQHF. Full variable domain (remainder filled in from reference TRBV9 and TRBJ1-5): DSGVTQTPKHLITATGQRVTLRCSPRSGDLSVYWYQQSLDQGLQFLIQYYNGEERAKGNILERFSAQQFPDLHSELNLSSLELGDSALYFCASSVLPGGQVYSNQPQHFGDGTRLSIL.

The chain joins TRBV6-5 to TRBJ2-5, with 11 bases that match TRBD2. This CDR3 spans 14 amino acids. CDR1 and CDR2 from the germline V gene are MNHEY and SVGAGI. The V segment lost 7 bases and the J segment 5 bases; nucleotides outside the gene matches: 6. In DNA, the CDR3 is TGTGCCAGCACCTCTAGCGGGGGGTGGGAGACCCAGTACTTC. Protein: CASTSSGGWETQYF.

The chain carries TRBV9 and TRBJ1-1, with D possibly matching TRBD1 (5 bases). V lost 0 bases to trimming and J lost 11 bases, with 14 bases between them. The CDR3 runs to 13 residues. Germline V gives CDR1 SGDLS, CDR2 YYNGEE. CDR3 protein: CASSVERRRGAFF. Here the CDR3 DNA reads TGTGCCAGCAGCGTAGAACGTCGCCGGGGGGCTTTCTTT.

The rearrangement joins TRBV19 to TRBJ2-5, with no clear D. Germline V gives CDR1 LNHDA, CDR2 SQIVND (reference sequence). This CDR3 comprises 14 residues. The V end was cut by 5 bases, the J end by 2 bases, with 12 bases between. Written as DNA, the CDR3 is TGTGCCAGTAGTTTCGACCGCGAGCAAGAGACCCAGTACTTC. It encodes CASSFDREQETQYF.

This sequence joins TRBV5-6 and TRBJ2-3; the match to TRBD2 covers 10 bases. Unmatched junction bases numbered 6, after V lost 2 bases and J lost 0 bases. The germline V gene encodes CDR1 SGHDT and CDR2 YYEEEE. This CDR3 is built from 17 residues. The CDR3 loop reads CASSLRASGGSTDTQYF. CDR3 in DNA: TGTGCCAGCAGCTTAAGGGCTAGCGGGGGAAGCACAGATACGCAGTATTTT.

The chain links TRBV6-4 to TRBJ2-1; D gene unclear. V lost 0 bases to trimming and J lost 3 bases, with 6 bases between them. CDR1 MRHNA and CDR2 SNTAGT come from the germline V gene. The CDR3 runs 14 residues. In nucleotides, the CDR3 is TGTGCCAGCAGTGACTCCGCAGACTACAATGAGCAGTTCTTC. Translating gives CASSDSADYNEQFF.

CDR3 nucleotides: TGTGCCAGTAGTACTGGGGCCGTAACGAGCTCCTATAATTCACCCCTCCACTTT. Its protein is CASSTGAVTSSYNSPLHF. The chain combines TRBV19 with TRBJ1-6; possible D gene TRBD1, 5 bases. The V end was cut by 4 bases, the J end by 0 bases, with 16 bases between. Per the germline V gene, CDR1 is LNHDA and CDR2 is SQIVND (reference sequence). The CDR3 runs 18 residues. Full variable domain (rest looked up from reference TRBV19 and TRBJ1-6): DGGITQSPKYLFRKEGQNVTLSCEQNLNHDAMYWYRQDPGQGLRLIYYSQIVNDFQKGDIAEGYSVSREKKESFPLTVTSAQKNPTAFYLCASSTGAVTSSYNSPLHFGNGTRLTVT.

The rearrangement links TRBV29-1 to TRBJ2-7; TRBD2 might be the D (5 bases). This CDR3 comprises 13 residues. The V and J ends lost 3 bases and 0 bases respectively, with 9 bases between them. CDR1 SQVTM and CDR2 ANQGSEA come from the germline V gene. CDR3 in amino acids: CSVEAGDSYEQYF. The CDR3 coding sequence is TGCAGCGTTGAGGCGGGCGACTCCTACGAGCAGTACTTC.

The chain uses TRBV30 and TRBJ1-1; D unresolved. The CDR3 totals 12 residues. V lost 7 bases to trimming and J lost 0 bases, with 9 bases between them. Germline V CDR1 and CDR2: GTSNPN, SVGIG (reference sequence). CDR3 bases: TGTGCCTCCTACGGAATGAACACTGAAGCTTTCTTT. Translated: CASYGMNTEAFF.

The chain links TRBV14 to TRBJ2-5; a weak D match, TRBD2 (6 bases). V lost 5 bases to trimming and J lost 7 bases, with 11 bases between them. Germline lookup yields CDR1 SGHDN and CDR2 FVKESK. The CDR3 is made up of 12 amino acids. DNA of the CDR3: TGTGCCAGCAGCTCCCCCGGGGGGACCCAGTACTTC. Translating gives CASSSPGGTQYF.